This T cell receptor beta chain emerged from a study of identical twins' blood T cells (dated by TCRdb to 2012 to 2014). Context from the whole study: The roughly 12 libraries, six for the alpha chain and six for the beta chain, together yielded some 48 million Illumina reads. The study compared TCR alpha and beta chain repertoires of three pairs of monozygous twins using next-generation sequencing to assess genetic influence on repertoire formation. Paper-wide results and their limitations: V gene usage, even among non-selected out-of-frame TCRbeta clonotypes, was reported to be markedly more similar within twin pairs than between unrelated donors. The number of CDR3 clonotypes shared between two donors was mainly determined by the product of the cloneset sizes of the two donors, and no clear deviation from this trend was shown by twins. The proposed role of the TCRalpha J segment in MHC recognition during thymic selection was stated to require validation by independent studies. Among the most abundant TCRbeta clonotypes, every donor shared more CDR3 sequences with her own twin than with unrelated donors. Because the twins were raised together, environmental influences could not be ruled out as an explanation for the similarity between twins.

The library was prepared using 5' RACE. The listed sequencing device is Illumina Genome Analyzer IIx. RNA-based TCR cDNA libraries were prepared by a previously described protocol with several modifications. To prevent cross-contamination, sample-specific barcodes were added to both ends of each TCR cDNA library during cDNA synthesis and amplification. The paper's processing steps were these. Each individual had between about 90,000 and nearly 550,000 identified clonotypes, and each library contained roughly 2 to 3.6 million CDR3-containing reads. Reads carrying improper barcode index combinations were removed, after which the MiTCR software was used to build a cloneset for each library. MiTCR filtered or rescued low-quality reads and corrected PCR and sequencing errors when assembling CDR3 clonotypes. Artificial out-of-frame clonotypes were removed by being mapped to in-frame sequences, with one indel in the CDR3 allowed. Similarity of V and J gene usage between donors was measured as Jensen-Shannon divergence divided by mean entropy. The public reads were quality trimmed at Q25 with fastp and then assembled into clones with MiXCR by TCRdb, keeping productive beta chains. Records with the same CDR3 protein are collapsed into one entry carrying the most frequent genes and DNA. None of the V and J calls come from the authors' own analysis; TCRdb made them. This sample has 400,000 or so distinct CDR3 sequences in its table, and approximately 30% of those were observed once. The ten top clones hold roughly 5.5% of the sample.

The donors were six healthy women who made up three monozygous twin pairs. All three twin pairs had been reared together, and it was thought likely that the same infectious agents and vaccines had been met by these twin pairs. TCR cDNA libraries were prepared from RNA that had been isolated from peripheral blood mononuclear cells. CDR1 and CDR2, per the germline V gene (reference sequence), are DFQATT and SNEGSKA. The CDR3 spans 15 residues, from the cysteine through the phenylalanine. Only CDR3 DNA remains: 45 bases, in frame from the first base. V is pared back by 5 bases and J by 2 bases, with 19 bases lying between the germline termini. Concerning this clonotype: Its antigen has not been determined. Base qualities are not at hand, and no much larger clone is one base apart.

This clonotype originated in a woman aged 18-50 years in good health. Sequenced sample: PBMCs. The chain is encoded by TRBV20-1 joined to TRBJ2-7, with the D segment identity uncertain. The sequenced DNA is TGCAGTGCTCAGAGTATACATCTTGGGACCTACGAGCAGTACTTC. Its protein reads: CSAQSIHLGTYEQYF.